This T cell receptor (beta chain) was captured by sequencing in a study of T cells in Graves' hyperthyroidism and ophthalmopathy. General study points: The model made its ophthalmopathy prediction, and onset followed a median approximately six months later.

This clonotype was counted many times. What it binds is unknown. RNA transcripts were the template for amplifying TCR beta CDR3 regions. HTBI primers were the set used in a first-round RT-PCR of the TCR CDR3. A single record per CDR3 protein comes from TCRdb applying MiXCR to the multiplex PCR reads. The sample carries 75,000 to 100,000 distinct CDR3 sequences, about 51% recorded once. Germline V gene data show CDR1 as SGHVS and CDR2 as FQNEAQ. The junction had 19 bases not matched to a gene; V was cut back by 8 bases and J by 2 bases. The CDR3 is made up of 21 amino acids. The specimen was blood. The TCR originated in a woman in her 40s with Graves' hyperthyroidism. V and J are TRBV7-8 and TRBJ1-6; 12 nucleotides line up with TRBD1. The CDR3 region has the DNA TGTGCCAGCCTACCGGGACAGGGGGCTCCCGGAGGATTGGCCTATAATTCACCCCTCCACTTT. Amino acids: CASLPGQGAPGGLAYNSPLHF.